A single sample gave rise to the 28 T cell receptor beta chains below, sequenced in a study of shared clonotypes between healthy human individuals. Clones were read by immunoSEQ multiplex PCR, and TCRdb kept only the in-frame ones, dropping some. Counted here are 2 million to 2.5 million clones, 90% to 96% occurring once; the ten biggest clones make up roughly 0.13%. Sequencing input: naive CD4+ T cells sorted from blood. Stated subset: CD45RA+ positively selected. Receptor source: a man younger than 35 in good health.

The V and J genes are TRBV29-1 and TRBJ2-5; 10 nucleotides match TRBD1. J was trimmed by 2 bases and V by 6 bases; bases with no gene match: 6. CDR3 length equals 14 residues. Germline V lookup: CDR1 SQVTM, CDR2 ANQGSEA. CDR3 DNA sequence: TGCAGCGTGAGACAGGGGGCTAAACAAGAGACCCAGTACTTC. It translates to CSVRQGAKQETQYF.

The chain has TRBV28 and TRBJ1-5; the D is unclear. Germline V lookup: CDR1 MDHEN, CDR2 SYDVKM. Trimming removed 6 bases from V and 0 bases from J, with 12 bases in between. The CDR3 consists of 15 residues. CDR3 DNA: TGTGCCAGCAGCCATCGACATCTTAGCAATCAGCCCCAGCATTTT. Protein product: CASSHRHLSNQPQHF.

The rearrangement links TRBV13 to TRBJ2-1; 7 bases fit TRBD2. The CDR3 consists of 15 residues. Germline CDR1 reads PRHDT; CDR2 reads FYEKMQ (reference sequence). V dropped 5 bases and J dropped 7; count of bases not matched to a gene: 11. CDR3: CASSRERTRGNEQFF. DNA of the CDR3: TGTGCCAGCAGCCGAGAGAGGACTAGAGGGAATGAGCAGTTCTTC.

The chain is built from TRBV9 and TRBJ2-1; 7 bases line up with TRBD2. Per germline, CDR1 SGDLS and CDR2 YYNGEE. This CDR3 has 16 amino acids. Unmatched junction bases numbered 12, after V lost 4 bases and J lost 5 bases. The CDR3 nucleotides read TGTGCCAGCAGCATCATGGGCGGGAGTTCCAACAATGAGCAGTTCTTC. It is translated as CASSIMGGSSNNEQFF. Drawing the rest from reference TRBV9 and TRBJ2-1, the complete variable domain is DSGVTQTPKHLITATGQRVTLRCSPRSGDLSVYWYQQSLDQGLQFLIQYYNGEERAKGNILERFSAQQFPDLHSELNLSSLELGDSALYFCASSIMGGSSNNEQFFGPGTRLTVL.

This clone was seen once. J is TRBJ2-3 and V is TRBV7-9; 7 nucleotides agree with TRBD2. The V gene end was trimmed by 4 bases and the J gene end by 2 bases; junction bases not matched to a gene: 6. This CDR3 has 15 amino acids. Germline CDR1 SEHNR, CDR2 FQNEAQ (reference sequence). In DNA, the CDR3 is TGTGCCAGCAGCTACGCTAGCGGCCCCACAGATACGCAGTATTTT. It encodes CASSYASGPTDTQYF.

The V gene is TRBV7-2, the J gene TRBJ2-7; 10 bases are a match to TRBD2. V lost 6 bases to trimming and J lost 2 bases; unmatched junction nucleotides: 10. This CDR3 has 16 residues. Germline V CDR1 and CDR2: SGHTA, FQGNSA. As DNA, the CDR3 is TGTGCCAGCAGTCCGCTCACTAGCGGGGTGCCCTACGAGCAGTACTTC. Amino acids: CASSPLTSGVPYEQYF.

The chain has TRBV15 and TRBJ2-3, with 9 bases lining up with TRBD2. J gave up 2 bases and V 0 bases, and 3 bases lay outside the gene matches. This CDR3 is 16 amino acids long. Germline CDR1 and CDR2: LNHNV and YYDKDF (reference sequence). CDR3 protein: CATSRETSGNTDTQYF. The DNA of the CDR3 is TGTGCCACCAGCAGAGAGACTAGCGGAAACACAGATACGCAGTATTTT.

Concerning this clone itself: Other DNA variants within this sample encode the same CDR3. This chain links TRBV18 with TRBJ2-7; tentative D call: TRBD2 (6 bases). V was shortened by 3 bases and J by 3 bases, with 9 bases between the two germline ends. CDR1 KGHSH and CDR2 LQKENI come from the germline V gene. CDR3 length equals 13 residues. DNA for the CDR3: TGTGCCAGCTCACCGGGGGGTCTCTACGAGCAGTACTTC. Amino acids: CASSPGGLYEQYF.

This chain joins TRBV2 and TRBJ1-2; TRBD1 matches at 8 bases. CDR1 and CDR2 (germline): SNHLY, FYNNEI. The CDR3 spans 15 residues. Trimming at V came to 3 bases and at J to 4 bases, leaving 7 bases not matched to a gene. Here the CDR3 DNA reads TGTGCCAGCAGTGACGAGCAGGGGGCATTCTATGGCTACACCTTC. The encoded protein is CASSDEQGAFYGYTF.

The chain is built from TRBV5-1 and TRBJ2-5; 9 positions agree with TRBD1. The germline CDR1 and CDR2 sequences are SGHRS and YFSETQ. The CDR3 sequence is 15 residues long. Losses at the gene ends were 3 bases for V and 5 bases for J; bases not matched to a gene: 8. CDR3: CASSSPDRGGETQYF. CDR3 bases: TGCGCCAGCAGCTCCCCGGACAGGGGTGGGGAGACCCAGTACTTC.

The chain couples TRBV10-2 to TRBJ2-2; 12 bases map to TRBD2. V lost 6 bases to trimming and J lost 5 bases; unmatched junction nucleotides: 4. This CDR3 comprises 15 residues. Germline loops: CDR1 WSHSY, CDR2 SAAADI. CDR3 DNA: TGCGCCAGCAGGCTAGCGGGAGGGCCAACCGGGGAGCTGTTTTTT. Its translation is CASRLAGGPTGELFF.

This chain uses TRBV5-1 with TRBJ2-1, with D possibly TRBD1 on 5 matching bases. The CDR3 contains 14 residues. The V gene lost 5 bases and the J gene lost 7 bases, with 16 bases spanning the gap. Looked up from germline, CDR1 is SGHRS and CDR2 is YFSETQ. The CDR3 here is CASRLGALGNEQFF. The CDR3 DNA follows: TGCGCCAGCAGACTTGGGGCTCTGGGGAATGAGCAGTTCTTC.

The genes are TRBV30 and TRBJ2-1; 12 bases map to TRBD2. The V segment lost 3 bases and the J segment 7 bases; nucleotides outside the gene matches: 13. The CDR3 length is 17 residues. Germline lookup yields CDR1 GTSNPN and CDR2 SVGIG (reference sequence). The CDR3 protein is CAWSLDRTSGGKNEQFF. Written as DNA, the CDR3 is TGTGCCTGGAGCTTGGACCGTACTAGCGGGGGGAAGAATGAGCAGTTCTTC.

The CDR3 reads CASSLAGEFSEAFF. The CDR3 coding sequence is TGCGCCAGCAGCTTGGCCGGCGAGTTTTCTGAAGCTTTCTTT. The chain combines TRBV5-1 with TRBJ1-1; D gene ambiguous. CDR3 size: 14 residues. Per germline, CDR1 SGHRS and CDR2 YFSETQ. Trimming stripped 0 bases from V and 6 bases from J, with 12 bases between.

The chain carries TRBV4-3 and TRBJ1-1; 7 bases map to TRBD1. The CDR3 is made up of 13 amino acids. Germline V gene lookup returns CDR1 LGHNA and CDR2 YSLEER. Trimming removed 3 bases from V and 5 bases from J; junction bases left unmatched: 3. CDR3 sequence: CASSQGQPTEAFF. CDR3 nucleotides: TGCGCCAGCAGCCAGGGACAGCCGACTGAAGCTTTCTTT.

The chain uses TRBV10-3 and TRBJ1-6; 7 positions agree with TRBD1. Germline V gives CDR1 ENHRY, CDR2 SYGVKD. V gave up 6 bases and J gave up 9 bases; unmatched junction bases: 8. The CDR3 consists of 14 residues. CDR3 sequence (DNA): TGTGCCATCAGGCCGGGACAGATCGGTTCACCCCTCCACTTT. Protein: CAIRPGQIGSPLHF.

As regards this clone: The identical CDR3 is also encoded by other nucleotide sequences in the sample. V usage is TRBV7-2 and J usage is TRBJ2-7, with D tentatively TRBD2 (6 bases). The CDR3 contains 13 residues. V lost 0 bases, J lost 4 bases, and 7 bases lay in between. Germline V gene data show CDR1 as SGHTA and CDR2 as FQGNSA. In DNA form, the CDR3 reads TGTGCCAGCAGCTTAGCGGGAGGATACGAGCAGTACTTC. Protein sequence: CASSLAGGYEQYF.

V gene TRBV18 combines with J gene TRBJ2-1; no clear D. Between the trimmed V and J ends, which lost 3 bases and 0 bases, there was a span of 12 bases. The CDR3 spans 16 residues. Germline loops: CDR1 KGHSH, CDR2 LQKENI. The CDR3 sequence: CASSPGSLSSYNEQFF. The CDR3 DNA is TGTGCCAGCTCACCCGGGTCCTTAAGCTCCTACAATGAGCAGTTCTTC.

The CDR3 sequence is CASSPGLVSYSGELFF. In DNA form, the CDR3 reads TGCGCCAGCAGCCCTGGACTAGTCAGTTATTCTGGGGAGCTGTTTTTT. The V and J genes are TRBV4-1 and TRBJ2-2, with 7 bases fitting TRBD2. Germline V gene lookup returns CDR1 MGHRA and CDR2 YSYEKL. V shed 4 bases, J shed 8 bases, and the junction held 13 bases outside the gene matches. This CDR3 is 16 amino acids long.

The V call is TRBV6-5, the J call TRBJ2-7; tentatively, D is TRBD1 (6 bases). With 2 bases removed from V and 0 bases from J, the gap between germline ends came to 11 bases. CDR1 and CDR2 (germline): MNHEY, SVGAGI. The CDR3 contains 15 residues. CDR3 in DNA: TGTGCCAGCAGTTACGGGGACAAGAGCTCCTACGAGCAGTACTTC. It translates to CASSYGDKSSYEQYF.

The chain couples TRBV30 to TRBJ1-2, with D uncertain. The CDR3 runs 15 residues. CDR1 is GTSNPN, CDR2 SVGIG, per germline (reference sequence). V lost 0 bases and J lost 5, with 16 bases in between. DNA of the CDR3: TGTGCCTGGAGTGTACAATTGTCGGGGAATTATGGCTACACCTTC. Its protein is CAWSVQLSGNYGYTF.

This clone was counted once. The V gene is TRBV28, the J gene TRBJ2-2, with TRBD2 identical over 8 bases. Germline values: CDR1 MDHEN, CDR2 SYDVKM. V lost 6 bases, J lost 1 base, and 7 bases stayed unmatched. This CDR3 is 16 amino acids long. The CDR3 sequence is CASSPPGLGNTGELFF. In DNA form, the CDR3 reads TGTGCCAGCAGCCCGCCGGGACTAGGGAACACCGGGGAGCTGTTTTTT.

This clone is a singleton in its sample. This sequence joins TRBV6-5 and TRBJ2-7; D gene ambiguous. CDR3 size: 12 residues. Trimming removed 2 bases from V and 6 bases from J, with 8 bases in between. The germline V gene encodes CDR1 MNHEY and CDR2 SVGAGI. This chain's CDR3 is CASSYGIGEQYF. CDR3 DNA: TGTGCCAGCAGTTACGGGATCGGCGAGCAGTACTTC.

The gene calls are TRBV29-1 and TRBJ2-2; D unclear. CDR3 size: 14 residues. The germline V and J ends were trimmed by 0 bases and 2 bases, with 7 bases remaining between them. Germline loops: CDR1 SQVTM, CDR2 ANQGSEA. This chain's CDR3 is CSVEDKVNTGELFF. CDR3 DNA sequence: TGCAGCGTTGAAGATAAGGTTAACACCGGGGAGCTGTTTTTT.

DNA for the CDR3: TGTGCCAGCAGTCGCCAGGTAAATCAGCCCCAGCATTTT. Its protein product is CASSRQVNQPQHF. The chain links TRBV28 to TRBJ1-5; the D is unclear. In germline, CDR1 is MDHEN, CDR2 SYDVKM. The germline V and J ends were trimmed by 5 bases and 4 bases, with 9 bases remaining between them. CDR3 length: 13 residues. Full variable domain (missing parts from reference TRBV28 and TRBJ1-5): DVKVTQSSRYLVKRTGEKVFLECVQDMDHENMFWYRQDPGLGLRLIYFSYDVKMKEKGDIPEGYSVSREKKERFSLILESASTNQTSMYLCASSRQVNQPQHFGDGTRLSIL.

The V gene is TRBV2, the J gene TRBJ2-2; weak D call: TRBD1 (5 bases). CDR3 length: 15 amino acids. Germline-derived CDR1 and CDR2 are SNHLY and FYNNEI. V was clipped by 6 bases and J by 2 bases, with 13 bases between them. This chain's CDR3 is CASRQGALNTGELFF. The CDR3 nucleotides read TGTGCCAGCAGGCAAGGGGCGTTAAACACCGGGGAGCTGTTTTTT.

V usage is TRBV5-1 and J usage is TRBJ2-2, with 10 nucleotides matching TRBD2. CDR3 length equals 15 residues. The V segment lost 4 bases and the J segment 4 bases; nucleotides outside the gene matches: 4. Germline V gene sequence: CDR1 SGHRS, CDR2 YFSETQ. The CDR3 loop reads CASSERLAGTGELFF. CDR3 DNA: TGCGCCAGCAGCGAGCGACTAGCGGGCACCGGGGAGCTGTTTTTT.

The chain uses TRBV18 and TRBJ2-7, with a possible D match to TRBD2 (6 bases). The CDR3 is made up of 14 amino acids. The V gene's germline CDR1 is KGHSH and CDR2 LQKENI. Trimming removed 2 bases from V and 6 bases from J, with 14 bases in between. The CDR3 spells CASSPRSGVGEQYF. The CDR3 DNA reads TGTGCCAGCTCACCAAGATCGGGGGTGGGCGAGCAGTACTTC.